Each of the 26 T cell receptor beta chains below was sequenced from the same sample in a study of T cells in Graves' hyperthyroidism and ophthalmopathy. Authors of the study amplified TCR beta CDR3 regions from RNA transcripts. First-round RT-PCR with HTBI primers amplified the TCR CDR3 region. TCRdb used MiXCR to reprocess the multiplex PCR reads, holding one entry per CDR3 protein. The sample shows roughly 640,000 distinct CDR3 sequences, roughly 16% of them seen only once. The sequencing sample was made of blood. These TCRs come from a woman in her thirties or forties with Graves' ophthalmopathy.

This clonotype was counted many times. The rearrangement links TRBV2 to TRBJ2-3; TRBD2 aligns across 11 bases. The germline V gene has CDR1 SNHLY and CDR2 FYNNEI. The CDR3 extends over 17 amino acids. V was clipped by 2 bases and J by 2 bases; unmatched bases: 6. The CDR3, as DNA: TGTGCCAGCAGTGAAAGACTAGCGGGACTCCTCACAGATACGCAGTATTTT. Translated: CASSERLAGLLTDTQYF.

The chain uses TRBV28 and TRBJ2-6, with 12 bases fitting TRBD1. V dropped 6 bases and J dropped 1; count of bases not matched to a gene: 7. This CDR3 has 18 residues. Germline-derived CDR1 and CDR2 are MDHEN and SYDVKM. The chain's CDR3 is CASRGQGARWSGANVLTF. DNA for the CDR3: TGTGCCAGCAGGGGACAGGGGGCGCGGTGGTCTGGGGCCAACGTCCTGACTTTC.

V usage is TRBV5-1 and J usage is TRBJ2-2, with D possibly matching TRBD1 (6 bases). In germline, CDR1 is SGHRS, CDR2 YFSETQ. V lost 4 bases and J 7 bases, leaving 14 bases between the germline ends. The CDR3 covers 14 residues. The CDR3: CASSQGTRDGELFF. The CDR3 DNA follows: TGCGCCAGCAGCCAGGGGACCCGCGACGGGGAGCTGTTTTTT.

This clonotype was found a few times. The chain employs TRBV5-1 and TRBJ1-4, with a weak D call TRBD1 (5 bases). CDR3 length: 12 amino acids. Between the trimmed V and J ends, which lost 0 bases and 12 bases, there was a span of 9 bases. Germline CDR1 reads SGHRS; CDR2 reads YFSETQ. Here the CDR3 reads CASSLEGFELFF. In DNA, the CDR3 is TGCGCCAGCAGCTTGGAGGGGTTTGAACTGTTTTTT.

V is TRBV5-1 and J is TRBJ1-4; perhaps TRBD1 as D (5 bases). V was shortened by 1 base and J by 2 bases, with 9 bases between the two germline ends. The CDR3 runs 15 residues. CDR1 SGHRS and CDR2 YFSETQ come from the germline V gene. The CDR3 DNA is TGCGCCAGCAGCTTGATCGGGGGTACTAATGAAAAACTGTTTTTT. Encoded protein: CASSLIGGTNEKLFF.

This clonotype has at least ten counts. The chain joins TRBV6-1 to TRBJ2-7; 8 nucleotides line up with TRBD1. Germline values: CDR1 MNHNS, CDR2 SASEGT. V lost 8 bases, J lost 5 bases, and 14 bases stayed unmatched. This CDR3 has 15 amino acids. The CDR3 here is CASREGTGGRNEQYF. As DNA, the CDR3 is TGTGCCAGCCGAGAGGGGACAGGCGGTCGTAACGAGCAGTACTTC.

This clonotype was seen ten or more times. This chain joins TRBV2 and TRBJ2-5; D ambiguous. The CDR3 runs to 14 residues. V was cut by 0 bases and J by 1 base, with 6 bases left in between. Germline-derived CDR1 and CDR2 are SNHLY and FYNNEI. The CDR3 DNA follows: TGTGCCAGCAGTGAAGCGAACAGCCAAGAGACCCAGTACTTC. The encoded protein is CASSEANSQETQYF.

In this sample, this clonotype turned up a few times. The chain employs TRBV24-1 and TRBJ2-5; 8 bases match TRBD2. The CDR3 runs 14 residues. With V trimmed by 3 bases and J by 6 bases, 5 bases remained unmatched. Germline lookup yields CDR1 KGHDR and CDR2 SFDVKD. Here the CDR3 DNA reads TGTGCCACCAGTGATCCCGGACTAGCAAAGACCCAGTACTTC. It translates to CATSDPGLAKTQYF.

V and J are TRBV12-3 or TRBV12-4 and TRBJ2-1; 8 bases line up with TRBD2. The CDR3 has 13 residues. Trimming at V came to 11 bases and at J to 6 bases, leaving 9 bases not matched to a gene. The CDR3 DNA is TGTGCCGACGGAGCGGGAGAAGCCAATGAGCAGTTCTTC. It specifies CADGAGEANEQFF.

This clonotype was counted once. This chain joins TRBV6-1 and TRBJ1-3, with 7 bases matching TRBD1. Trimming removed 5 bases from V and 4 bases from J; junction bases left unmatched: 8. The CDR3 is made up of 15 amino acids. The germline V gene has CDR1 MNHNS and CDR2 SASEGT. The CDR3: CASSTQTGKGNTIYF. The CDR3 DNA follows: TGTGCCAGCAGTACCCAGACAGGGAAGGGAAACACCATATATTTT.

This clonotype has ten or more counts. This chain links TRBV30 with TRBJ1-6; 10 bases match TRBD1. Germline-derived CDR1 and CDR2 are GTSNPN and SVGIG (reference sequence). CDR3 size: 14 residues. The V segment lost 4 bases and the J segment 7 bases; nucleotides outside the gene matches: 4. CDR3 amino acids: CAWKMDRGNSPLHF. DNA for the CDR3: TGTGCCTGGAAGATGGACAGGGGGAATTCACCCCTCCACTTT.

This clonotype was seen repeatedly, ten times or more. The V call is TRBV11-2, the J call TRBJ2-1, with D maybe TRBD2 (6 bases). Trimming removed 5 bases from V and 2 bases from J, with 13 bases in between. The CDR3 spans 15 residues. The V gene's germline CDR1 is SGHAT and CDR2 FQNNGV. The CDR3 sequence: CASSLRGGAYNEQFF. For the CDR3, the DNA is TGTGCCAGCAGCCTTCGGGGAGGCGCCTACAATGAGCAGTTCTTC.

In this sample, this clonotype turned up many times. The chain couples TRBV30 to TRBJ1-1; no definite D call. Germline lookup yields CDR1 GTSNPN and CDR2 SVGIG (reference sequence). The CDR3 is 15 amino acids. The V gene lost 0 bases and the J gene lost 6 bases, with 17 bases spanning the gap. The CDR3 is CAWSVASPIKAEAFF. Here the CDR3 DNA reads TGTGCCTGGAGTGTGGCCAGTCCCATCAAGGCTGAAGCTTTCTTT.

This clonotype was recorded many times. The chain employs TRBV28 and TRBJ2-7, with D uncertain. The CDR3 has 12 amino acids. The germline V gene encodes CDR1 MDHEN and CDR2 SYDVKM. Trimming took off 6 bases at V and 2 bases at J, with 8 bases between the two ends. CDR3 sequence reads: CASRSYPYEQYF. Written as DNA, the CDR3 is TGTGCCAGCAGGTCTTATCCCTACGAGCAGTACTTC.

This clonotype came up many times. The J gene is TRBJ2-7, the V gene TRBV30; 10 bases map to TRBD1. Germline-derived CDR1 and CDR2 are GTSNPN and SVGIG (reference sequence). CDR3 size: 15 residues. The V segment lost 5 bases and the J segment 3 bases; nucleotides outside the gene matches: 10. CDR3 residues: CAWQRTGGDFYEQYF. CDR3 in DNA: TGTGCCTGGCAAAGGACAGGGGGGGACTTCTACGAGCAGTACTTC.

This clonotype has a count of ten or more. V and J are TRBV6-2 or TRBV6-3 and TRBJ2-3; a weak D match, TRBD2 (6 bases). CDR3 length: 15 amino acids. V was trimmed by 0 bases and J by 3 bases, leaving 10 bases between them. Germline V CDR1 and CDR2: MNHEY, SVGEGT. DNA of the CDR3: TGTGCCAGCAGTTACTCGGGAGGTGTAACAGATACGCAGTATTTT. Translating it yields CASSYSGGVTDTQYF.

In this sample, this clonotype turned up many times. This chain joins TRBV6-1 and TRBJ2-2; 8 nucleotides match TRBD2. The CDR3 spans 14 residues. Germline-derived CDR1 and CDR2 are MNHNS and SASEGT. J lost 5 bases, V lost 6 bases, and 5 bases had no gene match. The CDR3 DNA sequence: TGTGCCAGCAGGTTCGGGGGGGGAACCGGGGAGCTGTTTTTT. Translating gives CASRFGGGTGELFF.

The rearrangement uses TRBV5-6 and TRBJ2-3; D is uncertain. The V end lost 5 bases, the J end lost 2 bases, and 9 bases lay between the germline ends. Per the germline V gene, CDR1 is SGHDT and CDR2 is YYEEEE. The CDR3 is made up of 13 amino acids. CDR3 in amino acids: CASRWVTTDTQYF. CDR3 coding DNA: TGTGCCAGCAGATGGGTCACCACAGATACGCAGTATTTT.

This clonotype was counted a few times. The chain links TRBV9 to TRBJ2-1; D unresolved. The CDR3 has 14 residues. V lost 0 bases and J 7 bases, leaving 11 bases between the germline ends. CDR1 and CDR2 (germline): SGDLS, YYNGEE. This CDR3 reads CASSVGEGRNEQFF. The CDR3 coding sequence is TGTGCCAGCAGCGTAGGTGAAGGAAGGAATGAGCAGTTCTTC.

In its sample, this clonotype was seen many times. The chain uses TRBV5-1 and TRBJ1-5, with 8 positions matching TRBD1. Germline values: CDR1 SGHRS, CDR2 YFSETQ. The CDR3 spans 12 residues. V was clipped by 10 bases and J by 0 bases; unmatched bases: 0. The CDR3 is CAGTGSNQPQHF. Written as DNA, the CDR3 is TGCGCCGGGACAGGTAGCAATCAGCCCCAGCATTTT.

This clonotype was seen repeatedly, ten times or more. J is TRBJ2-7 and V is TRBV2; 7 bases match TRBD2. V dropped 5 bases and J dropped 1; count of bases not matched to a gene: 2. This CDR3 is 13 amino acids long. CDR1 SNHLY and CDR2 FYNNEI come from the germline V gene. The CDR3 sequence is CASSLRESYEQYF. In DNA, the CDR3 is TGTGCCAGCAGTTTGCGGGAGTCCTACGAGCAGTACTTC.

This clonotype was detected ten times or more. V gene TRBV12-3 or TRBV12-4 combines with J gene TRBJ2-7, with D tentatively TRBD1 (6 bases). Trimming removed 6 bases at V and 0 bases at J, with 12 bases between. The CDR3 runs to 14 residues. The CDR3 spells CASRFRTDSYEQYF. DNA of the CDR3: TGTGCCAGCAGGTTTCGGACAGACTCCTACGAGCAGTACTTC.

Ten or more counts support this clonotype. The genes are TRBV20-1 and TRBJ2-3; D gene uncertain. Between the trimmed V and J ends, which lost 2 bases and 6 bases, there was a span of 12 bases. Germline-derived CDR1 and CDR2 are DFQATT and SNEGSKA (reference sequence). CDR3 length: 13 amino acids. CDR3 protein: CSARIGFEDTQYF. CDR3 in DNA: TGCAGTGCTAGAATAGGGTTTGAGGATACGCAGTATTTT.

CDR3 nucleotides: TGTGCCAGCACCGACCCAGAACAGGGGGGTGGACTAGTCCATGAGCAGTTCTTC. Amino acids: CASTDPEQGGGLVHEQFF. This sequence joins TRBV5-5 and TRBJ2-1, with D possibly matching TRBD1 (8 bases). V dropped 6 bases and J dropped 8 bases, with 30 bases sitting between them. The CDR3 length is 18 residues. CDR1 and CDR2 from the germline V gene are SGHKS and YYEKEE (reference sequence). Variable domain in full (rest from reference TRBV5-5 and TRBJ2-1): DAGVTQSPTHLIKTRGQQVTLRCSPISGHKSVSWYQQVLGQGPQFIFQYYEKEERGRGNFPDRFSARQFPNYSSELNVNALLLGDSALYLCASTDPEQGGGLVHEQFFGPGTRLTVL.

This sequence joins TRBV4-2 and TRBJ2-1; D is unclear. CDR3 length: 16 residues. Looked up from germline, CDR1 is LGHNA and CDR2 is YNFKEQ. V was shortened by 0 bases and J by 5 bases, with 14 bases between the two germline ends. In nucleotides, the CDR3 is TGTGCCAGCAGCCAAGATCTTGACGCGATCAACAATGAGCAGTTCTTC. Protein sequence: CASSQDLDAINNEQFF.

This clonotype has more than one count but fewer than ten. The chain is built from TRBV11-2 and TRBJ2-1; 10 bases align to TRBD2. Germline-derived CDR1 and CDR2 are SGHAT and FQNNGV. Trimming cost V 3 bases and J 10 bases; bases outside gene matches: 12. The CDR3 contains 16 residues. DNA for the CDR3: TGTGCCAGCAGCTTGCATCTTACCGGGACTAGCGTCGAGCAGTTCTTC. Protein: CASSLHLTGTSVEQFF.